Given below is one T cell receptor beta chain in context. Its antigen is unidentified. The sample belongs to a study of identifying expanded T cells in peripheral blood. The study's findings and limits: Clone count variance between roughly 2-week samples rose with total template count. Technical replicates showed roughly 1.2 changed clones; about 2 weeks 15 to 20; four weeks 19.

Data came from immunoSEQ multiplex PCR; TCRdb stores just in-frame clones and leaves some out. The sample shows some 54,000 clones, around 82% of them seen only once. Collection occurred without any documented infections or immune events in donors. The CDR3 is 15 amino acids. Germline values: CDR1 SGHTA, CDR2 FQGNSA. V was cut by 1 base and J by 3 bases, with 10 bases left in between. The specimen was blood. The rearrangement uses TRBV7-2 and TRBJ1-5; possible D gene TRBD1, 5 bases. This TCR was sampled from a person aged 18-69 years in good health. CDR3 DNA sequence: TGTGCCAGCAGCTTAGGGGGGATCGTCAATCAGCCCCAGCATTTT. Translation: CASSLGGIVNQPQHF.